This T cell receptor beta chain originates from a study of T cell responses to AZD1222 COVID-19 vaccine. Whole-study findings and limits: CD4 TCRs associated with vaccination spanned spike, dominating at 160-218 and 743-854.

A remark on this clone: Its target is unknown.

The table came from immunoSEQ multiplex PCR; TCRdb's copy has only in-frame clones and leaves some out. The sample consists of about 120,000 clones, roughly 87% of them appearing once. V was clipped by 7 bases and J by 2 bases; unmatched bases: 4. In germline, CDR1 is KGHSH, CDR2 LQKENI. This CDR3 spans 13 amino acids. The receptor's source is an adult who received the AZD1222 COVID-19 vaccine. Here the sequenced sample was peripheral blood, taken 28 days after the second AZD1222 dose. This chain connects TRBV18 to TRBJ2-7, with 8 bases aligning to TRBD1. Written as DNA, the CDR3 is TGTGCCAGCTTCCGGGACAGGACCTACGAGCAGTACTTC. This gives the protein CASFRDRTYEQYF.